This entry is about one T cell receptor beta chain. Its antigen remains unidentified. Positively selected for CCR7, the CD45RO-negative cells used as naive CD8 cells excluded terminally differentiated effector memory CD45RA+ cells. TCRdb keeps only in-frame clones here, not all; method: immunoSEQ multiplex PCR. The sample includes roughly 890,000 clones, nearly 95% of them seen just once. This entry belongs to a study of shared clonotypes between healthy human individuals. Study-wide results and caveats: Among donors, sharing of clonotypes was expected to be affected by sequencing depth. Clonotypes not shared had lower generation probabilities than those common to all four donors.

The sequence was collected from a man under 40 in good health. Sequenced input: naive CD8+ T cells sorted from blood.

The CDR3 protein is CASSQVLAGGVDTQYF. The CDR3 DNA follows: TGTGCCAGCAGCCAAGTACTAGCGGGGGGGGTAGATACGCAGTATTTT. This sequence joins TRBV4-2 and TRBJ2-3, with 13 nucleotides matching TRBD2. CDR3 length equals 16 residues. Germline lookup yields CDR1 LGHNA and CDR2 YNFKEQ. After removal of 1 base from V and 5 bases from J, the junction contained 3 bases not matched to a gene.